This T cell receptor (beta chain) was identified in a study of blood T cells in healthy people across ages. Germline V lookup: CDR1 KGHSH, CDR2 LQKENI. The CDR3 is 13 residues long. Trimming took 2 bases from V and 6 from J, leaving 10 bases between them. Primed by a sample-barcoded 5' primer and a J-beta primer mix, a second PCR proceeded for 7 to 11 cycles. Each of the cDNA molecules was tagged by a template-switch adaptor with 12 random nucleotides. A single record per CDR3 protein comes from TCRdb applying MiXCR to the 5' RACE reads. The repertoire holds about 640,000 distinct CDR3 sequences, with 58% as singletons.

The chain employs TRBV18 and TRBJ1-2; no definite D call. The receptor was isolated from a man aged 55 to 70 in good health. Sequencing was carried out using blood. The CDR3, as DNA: TGTGCCAGCTCACCAGACCTTTTGGATGGCTACACCTTC. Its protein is CASSPDLLDGYTF.